Each of the 5 T cell receptor beta chains below was sequenced from the same sample in a study of neurological immune-mediated disorders. A single record per CDR3 protein comes from TCRdb applying MiXCR to the 5' RACE reads. This sample has approximately 89,000 distinct CDR3 sequences; roughly 4.5% occur once, and the top ten carry around 6%. Noted time point: longitudinal time-point 3. Material: PBMCs. These receptors were collected from an older woman with multiple sclerosis.

This clonotype was seen repeatedly, ten times or more. The chain combines TRBV5-1 with TRBJ2-6; 7 positions agree with TRBD1. V lost 4 bases and J lost 2; bases outside the gene matches: 6. The CDR3 is made up of 16 amino acids. CDR1 and CDR2 from the germline V gene are SGHRS and YFSETQ. The CDR3 DNA reads as TGCGCCAGCAGCGGGACAGTTTTTGCTGGGGCCAACGTCCTGACTTTC. Translated, it gives CASSGTVFAGANVLTF.

This clonotype was counted ten times or more. The chain employs TRBV12-3 or TRBV12-4 and TRBJ2-7, with D perhaps matching TRBD2 (6 bases). CDR3 length equals 13 residues. Trimming pared 8 bases from V and 2 bases from J, leaving 13 bases between. CDR3 bases: TGTGCCAGCTGGGGCGGGACGGCCTACGAGCAGTACTTC. Residues: CASWGGTAYEQYF.

In its sample, this clonotype was seen many times. The genes are TRBV28 and TRBJ1-1, with D maybe TRBD1 (6 bases). From germline, CDR1 is MDHEN and CDR2 SYDVKM. The CDR3 is 14 amino acids. V was trimmed by 4 bases and J by 0 bases, leaving 9 bases between them. CDR3 nucleotide sequence: TGTGCCAGCAGTTCCAGGGGAATGAACACTGAAGCTTTCTTT. It translates to CASSSRGMNTEAFF. Full variable domain (missing parts from reference TRBV28 and TRBJ1-1): DVKVTQSSRYLVKRTGEKVFLECVQDMDHENMFWYRQDPGLGLRLIYFSYDVKMKEKGDIPEGYSVSREKKERFSLILESASTNQTSMYLCASSSRGMNTEAFFGQGTRLTVV.

At least ten counts were recorded for this clonotype. The genes are TRBV20-1 and TRBJ1-2, with D perhaps TRBD1 (5 bases). The germline CDR1 and CDR2 sequences are DFQATT and SNEGSKA (reference sequence). The CDR3 sequence is 14 residues long. The germline V and J ends were trimmed by 0 bases and 3 bases, with 11 bases remaining between them. The DNA of the CDR3 is TGCAGTGCTAGAGATCAAAGGGGAGACTATGGCTACACCTTC. It specifies CSARDQRGDYGYTF.

This clonotype was recorded a few times. The J gene is TRBJ1-3, the V gene TRBV5-8, with D unclear. This CDR3 has 16 amino acids. CDR1 and CDR2 (germline): SGHTS, YDEGEE. V shed 4 bases and J shed 0 bases, with 14 bases lying between them. In DNA form, the CDR3 reads TGTGCCAGCAGCCTTCTGGTTGGGAGCTCTGGAAACACCATATATTTT. Translating gives CASSLLVGSSGNTIYF.